These 11 T cell receptor beta chains were all obtained from the same sample, sequenced in a study of T cell responses to AZD1222 COVID-19 vaccine. Here immunoSEQ multiplex PCR was the method, and the copy in TCRdb shows in-frame clones only, minus some. The sample holds 95,000 to 150,000 clones; approximately 92% are singletons and the top ten take approximately 7.9%. Sequences were derived from peripheral blood, sampled 28 days after the second AZD1222 dose. These receptors were collected from an adult who received the AZD1222 COVID-19 vaccine.

The rearrangement joins TRBV7-2 to TRBJ2-7; D is possibly TRBD2 (6 bases). Germline values: CDR1 SGHTA, CDR2 FQGNSA. Trimming removed 1 base from V and 12 bases from J, with 13 bases in between. The CDR3 contains 12 residues. The CDR3 protein is CASSLGLGVLYF. CDR3 DNA: TGTGCCAGCAGCTTAGGACTAGGGGTTCTGTACTTC.

The J gene is TRBJ2-7, the V gene TRBV18; 8 positions match TRBD1. V dropped 0 bases and J dropped 0; count of bases not matched to a gene: 4. The CDR3 extends over 16 amino acids. The V gene's germline CDR1 is KGHSH and CDR2 LQKENI. CDR3 loop: CASSPPAGGSSYEQYF. The CDR3 nucleotides read TGTGCCAGCTCACCACCAGCAGGGGGCAGCTCCTACGAGCAGTACTTC.

This rearrangement joins TRBV6-6 to TRBJ2-7, with 9 bases identical to TRBD1. Germline CDR1 reads MNHNY; CDR2 reads SVGAGI (reference sequence). The CDR3 loop spans 15 amino acids. Trimming at V came to 0 bases and at J to 6 bases, leaving 6 bases not matched to a gene. The DNA for the CDR3 is TGTGCCAGCAGTTACTCGACACAGGGGGCAGGCGAGCAGTACTTC. Encoded protein: CASSYSTQGAGEQYF.

CDR3 in DNA: TGTGCCAGCAGCCTACTGTCTGTGGTGGGCACTGAAGCTTTCTTT. Its protein product is CASSLLSVVGTEAFF. The rearrangement joins TRBV2 to TRBJ1-1; no reliable D call. V was clipped by 6 bases and J by 4 bases, with 18 bases between them. CDR1 and CDR2 (germline): SNHLY, FYNNEI. The length of the CDR3 is 15 residues.

J is TRBJ2-5 and V is TRBV7-9, with TRBD2 identical over 10 bases. This CDR3 is 14 amino acids long. The germline V gene encodes CDR1 SEHNR and CDR2 FQNEAQ (reference sequence). Trimming removed 4 bases from V and 4 bases from J; junction bases left unmatched: 3. CDR3 DNA: TGTGCCAGCAGCTCCTCTAGCGGGAGAGAGACCCAGTACTTC. It translates to CASSSSSGRETQYF.

The gene calls are TRBV2 and TRBJ2-1; D may be TRBD2 (6 bases). Between the trimmed V and J ends, which lost 2 bases and 3 bases, there was a span of 14 bases. The germline V gene encodes CDR1 SNHLY and CDR2 FYNNEI. The CDR3 is 16 residues long. Here the CDR3 reads CASSESGFGGYNEQFF. CDR3 in DNA: TGTGCCAGCAGTGAATCCGGATTCGGGGGCTACAATGAGCAGTTCTTC.

The gene calls are TRBV28 and TRBJ1-2; 12 bases align to TRBD1. V gave up 6 bases and J gave up 7 bases; unmatched junction bases: 9. Germline CDR1 is MDHEN and CDR2 is SYDVKM. The CDR3 loop spans 15 amino acids. The CDR3 region is CASSGGQGARGGYTF. DNA of the CDR3: TGTGCCAGCAGCGGGGGACAGGGGGCGAGGGGTGGCTACACCTTC.

V usage is TRBV15 and J usage is TRBJ1-5; D call uncertain. Germline V gene data show CDR1 as LNHNV and CDR2 as YYDKDF (reference sequence). The V and J ends lost 2 bases and 3 bases respectively, with 5 bases between them. This CDR3 is built from 13 residues. The CDR3 DNA is TGTGCCACCAGCAGACAGTCCAATCAGCCCCAGCATTTT. Protein sequence: CATSRQSNQPQHF.

A note on this clone: At one end the junction does not follow the germline gene, possibly because of a read error. The chain recombines TRBV15 with TRBJ2-1; 8 bases are shared with TRBD1. The CDR3 has 13 residues. Germline-derived CDR1 and CDR2 are LNHNV and YYDKDF (reference sequence). The CDR3 nucleotides are TGTGCGACCAAACGACAGGGGTACAATGAGCAGTTCTTC. As protein: CATKRQGYNEQFF.

The rearrangement links TRBV28 to TRBJ1-1, with D perhaps TRBD1 (5 bases). CDR1 is MDHEN, CDR2 SYDVKM, per germline. The CDR3 covers 14 residues. Trimming pared 6 bases from V and 0 bases from J, leaving 11 bases between. CDR3 nucleotides: TGTGCCAGCAGAAAGGGGACCCTGAACACTGAAGCTTTCTTT. Amino acid sequence: CASRKGTLNTEAFF.

The chain combines TRBV18 with TRBJ2-5; a possible D gene is TRBD1 (6 bases). Trimming left V 3 bases short and J 2 bases short, with 7 bases between. Germline V gene lookup returns CDR1 KGHSH and CDR2 LQKENI. This CDR3 has 13 amino acids. The CDR3 sequence is CASSPTGQETQYF. CDR3 nucleotide sequence: TGTGCCAGCTCACCGACAGGTCAAGAGACCCAGTACTTC.